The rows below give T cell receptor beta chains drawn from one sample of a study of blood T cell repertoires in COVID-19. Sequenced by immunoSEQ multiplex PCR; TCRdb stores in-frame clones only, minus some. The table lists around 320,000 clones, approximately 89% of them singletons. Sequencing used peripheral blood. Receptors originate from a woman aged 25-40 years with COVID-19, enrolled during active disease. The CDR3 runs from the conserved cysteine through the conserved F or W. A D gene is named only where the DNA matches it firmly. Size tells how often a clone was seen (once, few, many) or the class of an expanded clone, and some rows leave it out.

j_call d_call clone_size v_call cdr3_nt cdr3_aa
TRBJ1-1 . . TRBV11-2 TGTGCCAGCAGCTTAGACTTTGCCAGTCCTAACACTGAAGCTTTCTTT CASSLDFASPNTEAFF
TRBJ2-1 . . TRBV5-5 TGTGCCAGCAGCTTAACGGACTCATACTCCTACAATGAGCAGTTCTTC CASSLTDSYSYNEQFF
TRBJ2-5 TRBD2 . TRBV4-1 TGCGCCAGCAGCCAAGTGGGACTAGTAATTTCGACCCAGTACTTC CASSQVGLVISTQYF
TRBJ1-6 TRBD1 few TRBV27 TGTGCCAGCAGTACTGACAGGGGGCGATCACCCCTCCACTTT CASSTDRGRSPLHF
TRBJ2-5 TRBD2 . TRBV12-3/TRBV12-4 TGTGCCAGCAGCCCTACCTCCGGACTAGCGGGGTACTTC CASSPTSGLAGYF
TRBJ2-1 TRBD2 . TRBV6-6 TGTGCCAGCAGTTACTTGGGACTAGTCCCCCACAATGAGCAGTTCTTC CASSYLGLVPHNEQFF
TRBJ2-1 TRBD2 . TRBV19 TGTGCCAGTAGTACCATGCCCCTCTCGCGGGGGTTTTACAATGAGCAGTTCTTC CASSTMPLSRGFYNEQFF
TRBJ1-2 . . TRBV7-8 TGTGCCAGCAGAGGGAGGGAGTATACTGGCTACACCTTC CASRGREYTGYTF
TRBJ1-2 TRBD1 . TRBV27 TGTGCCAGCAGTTCTTTACCGGGACAGGGAGTGGACGGCTACACCTTC CASSSLPGQGVDGYTF
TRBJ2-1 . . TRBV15 TGTGCCACCAGCAGAGTTAAGGGGGCCTACAATGAGCAGTTCTTC CATSRVKGAYNEQFF
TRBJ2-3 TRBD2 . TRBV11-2 TGTGCCAGCAGCTTAGTTCACGGACTAGCGGGGGGTTTAGATACGCAGTATTTT CASSLVHGLAGGLDTQYF
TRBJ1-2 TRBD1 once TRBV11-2 TGTGCCAGCAGCTTAGACAGGGGGCGCGGCTACACCTTC CASSLDRGRGYTF
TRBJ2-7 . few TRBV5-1 TGCGCCAGCAGCTACTCCCTCGGGTCCGAGCAGTACTTC CASSYSLGSEQYF
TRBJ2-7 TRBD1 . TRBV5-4 TGTGCCAGCAGCCCTCCCGGGACAGGGCTCTACGAGCAGTACTTC CASSPPGTGLYEQYF
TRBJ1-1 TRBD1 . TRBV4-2 TGTGCCAGCAGCCAACCGGGACAGGCGAACACTGAAGCTTTCTTT CASSQPGQANTEAFF
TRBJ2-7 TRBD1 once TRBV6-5 TGTGCCAGCAGTTACTCCTCGGGACAGGTCAGCTACGAGCAGTACTTC CASSYSSGQVSYEQYF
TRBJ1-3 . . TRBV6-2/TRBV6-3 TGTGCCAGCAGTTACTCCCCCTTCTCTGGAAACACCATATATTTT CASSYSPFSGNTIYF
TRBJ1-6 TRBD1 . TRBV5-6 TGTGCCAGCAGCAGGACAGGAACCAATCTACCACCCCTCCACTTT CASSRTGTNLPPLHF
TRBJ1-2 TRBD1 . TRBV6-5 TGTGCCAGCAGTACTACCGGACAGGGTCTTGGTGGCTACACCTTC CASSTTGQGLGGYTF
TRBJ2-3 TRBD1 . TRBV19 TGTGCCAGTAGAGGACAGGGATCAGATACGCAGTATTTT CASRGQGSDTQYF
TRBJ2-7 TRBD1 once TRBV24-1 TGTGCCACCAGTGATCCCCTGGACAGGGTCAACGAGCAGTACTTC CATSDPLDRVNEQYF
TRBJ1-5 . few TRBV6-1 TGTGCCAGCAGTGATGGGGGGCAGCCCCAGCATTTT CASSDGGQPQHF
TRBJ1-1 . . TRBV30 TGTGCATGGGAGGGGGGGCCCACTGAAGCTTTCTTT CAWEGGPTEAFF
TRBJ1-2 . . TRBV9 TGTGCCAGCAGCGTAGACAGGAACTATGGCTACACCTTC CASSVDRNYGYTF
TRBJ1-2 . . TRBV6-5 TGTGCCAGCAGTTACCGTCGACAGGACCCCTATGGCTACACCTTC CASSYRRQDPYGYTF
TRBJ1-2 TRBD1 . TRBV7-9 TGTGCCAGCAGCTTAGTGGTTGGACAGGGGGAAAGAGGCTACACCTTC CASSLVVGQGERGYTF
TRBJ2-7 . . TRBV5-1 TGCGCCAGCAGCTTCTCTGACGAGCAGTACTTC CASSFSDEQYF
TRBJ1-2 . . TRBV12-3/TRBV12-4 TGTGCCAGCAGTTTCACCGACTTGTGGGGCTACACCTTC CASSFTDLWGYTF
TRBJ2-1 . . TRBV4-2 TGTGCCAGCAACCCCAGGGCCTCCTACAATGAGCAGTTCTTC CASNPRASYNEQFF